The TCR beta chain under discussion was sequenced for a study of monozygotic twins with inflammatory bowel disease. Study-wide findings and caveats: A distinction between different T cell subtypes was not possible.

About this clonotype: Its target is unknown.

Every sample had its cDNA made across eight separate reactions. From the 5' RACE reads, TCRdb lists one entry per CDR3 protein and no DNA. The table lists about 450,000 distinct CDR3 sequences, with 2.4% in the top ten. The CDR3 sequence is 14 residues long. Germline CDR1 MNHNS, CDR2 SASEGT. The chain carries TRBV6-1 and TRBJ1-4. Sample: blood. The receptor's source is a human donor with ulcerative colitis or Crohn's disease, or a healthy co-twin of an affected twin (not recorded which). The CDR3 loop reads CASSVRGGGEKLFF.